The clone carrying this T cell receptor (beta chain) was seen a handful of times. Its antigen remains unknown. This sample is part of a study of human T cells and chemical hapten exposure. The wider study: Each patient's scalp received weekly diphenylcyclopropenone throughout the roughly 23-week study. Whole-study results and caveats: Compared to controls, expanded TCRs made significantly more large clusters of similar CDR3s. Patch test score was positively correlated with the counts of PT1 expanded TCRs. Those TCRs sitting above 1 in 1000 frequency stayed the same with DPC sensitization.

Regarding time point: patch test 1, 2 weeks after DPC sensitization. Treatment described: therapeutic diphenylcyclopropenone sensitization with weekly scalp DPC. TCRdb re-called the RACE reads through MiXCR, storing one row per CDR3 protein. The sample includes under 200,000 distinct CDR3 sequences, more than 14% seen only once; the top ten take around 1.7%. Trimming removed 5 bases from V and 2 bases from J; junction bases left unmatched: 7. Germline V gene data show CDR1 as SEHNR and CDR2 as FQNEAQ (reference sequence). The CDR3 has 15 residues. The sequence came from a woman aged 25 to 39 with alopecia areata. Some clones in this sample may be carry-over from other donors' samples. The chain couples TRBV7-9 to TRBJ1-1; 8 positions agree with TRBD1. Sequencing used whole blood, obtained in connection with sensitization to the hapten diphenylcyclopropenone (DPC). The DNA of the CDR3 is TGTGCCAGCAGCCTTGGGACAGGACGAAACACTGAAGCTTTCTTT. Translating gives CASSLGTGRNTEAFF.